This T cell receptor (beta chain) was sequenced for a study of identical twins. The length of the CDR3 is 16 residues. With 0 bases removed from V and 0 bases from J, the gap between germline ends came to 7 bases. Germline CDR1 and CDR2: SGDLS and YYNGEE. This clonotype was found many times. What it binds is unknown. A universal primer site arose from template switching, and cDNA bore unique molecular identifiers. From the 5' RACE reads, TCRdb called clonotypes with MiXCR, one entry per CDR3 protein. The sample carries approximately 410,000 distinct CDR3 sequences, around a sixth recorded once. Findings and caveats of the study: Sharing of beta out-of-frame sequences by twins showed a weaker excess. Researchers caution that invariant MAIT and iNKT cells could partly confound zero-insertion analyses.

This clonotype originated in a man in his forties or fifties in good health. Specimen: naive T cells sorted from blood. The rearrangement uses TRBV9 and TRBJ2-6; D is unclear. CDR3 amino acids: CASSVGSLSGANVLTF. CDR3 in DNA: TGTGCCAGCAGCGTAGGATCCCTCTCTGGGGCCAACGTCCTGACTTTC.